This T cell receptor beta chain was sequenced in a study of OX40 agonist ivuxolimab in advanced cancers. In the study overall: The patients got ivuxolimab, which is an agonistic anti-OX40 (CD134) antibody. Partial responses were recorded for three patients, including one with hepatocellular carcinoma and two with cutaneous melanoma. Notes on the study in general: Expanded clones were, on average, more numerous in CD8+ T cells than in CD4+.

As regards this clone: The antigen remains unidentified.

Germline V CDR1 and CDR2: MNHEY, SMNVEV (reference sequence). The junction had 10 bases not matched to a gene; V was cut back by 2 bases and J by 9 bases. CDR3 length: 14 residues. This table comes from immunoSEQ multiplex PCR, and its TCRdb copy is limited to in-frame clones, with some not included. The sample includes some 48,000 clones, about 79% of them seen just once. The TCR was taken from an adult with an advanced solid tumor such as melanoma, head and neck, liver or kidney cancer. Sequencing used CD4+ or CD8+ T cells sorted from blood, obtained in a trial of the OX40 agonist ivuxolimab. J is TRBJ2-7 and V is TRBV27; 7 bases align to TRBD1. CDR3 in DNA: TGTGCCAGCAGTTTACTAGGGGGCCGCCTCGGGCAGTACTTC. This gives the protein CASSLLGGRLGQYF.